This T cell receptor beta chain derives from a study of cytomegalovirus exposure and HLA in healthy donors. For the study at large: Sequencing of roughly 180 million T cells in an earlier analysis found 95 million to 120 million unique TCR beta sequences. The early release's HLA-typed donors yielded 70 million to 85 million unique TCRs. General observations from the study: In a later analysis, most CMV-associated TCR beta chains appeared HLA-restricted.

PCR primers comprised 60 Vbeta and 13 Jbeta primers. Original data processing: In a later analysis, of approximately 81 million unique beta chains, roughly 10 million appeared in at least two donors. Sequencing used immunoSEQ multiplex PCR; TCRdb keeps in-frame clones, though not all of them. V, J and clone size were drawn from that table, and D and trimming were deduced from the DNA. This sample yields around 150,000 clones, of which about 64% are seen a single time; 2.4% belongs to the top ten. Notes on this clone: Its target is not known.

The CDR3 extends over 17 amino acids. Per the germline V gene, CDR1 is SGHRS and CDR2 is YFSETQ. V shed 0 bases and J shed 0 bases, with 10 bases lying between them. The chain recombines TRBV5-1 with TRBJ1-6; D call uncertain. Sequenced material: PBMCs. This clonotype originated in a woman between 35 and 50 years old in good health and CMV-seronegative. CDR3 in DNA: TGCGCCAGCAGCTTGGTGGCAGCGAGCTCCTATAATTCACCCCTCCACTTT. It specifies CASSLVAASSYNSPLHF.